Shown below are 10 T cell receptor beta chains from a single sample sequenced in a study of blood T cell repertoires in COVID-19. Libraries were prepared by immunoSEQ multiplex PCR; TCRdb keeps only in-frame clonotypes and omits some of them. Here the sample spans 250,000 to 350,000 clones, around 85% being singletons. The sequencing input was PBMCs or T cells enriched from blood (not recorded which). The receptor source for this set is a woman aged 45-60 years who had recovered from COVID-19.

This chain links TRBV9 with TRBJ2-1; maybe TRBD1 (7 bases). CDR3 size: 15 residues. V gave up 4 bases and J gave up 2 bases, with 13 bases separating them. Germline CDR1 reads SGDLS; CDR2 reads YYNGEE. DNA of the CDR3: TGTGCCAGCAGCCCTCAGGGGGGCCCCTACAATGAGCAGTTCTTC. It yields the protein CASSPQGGPYNEQFF.

V gene TRBV18 combines with J gene TRBJ1-5, with D perhaps matching TRBD1 (6 bases). The germline V gene has CDR1 KGHSH and CDR2 LQKENI. V lost 10 bases and J lost 6, with 16 bases in between. The CDR3 covers 13 residues. CDR3 sequence reads: CATGWGGGQPQHF. CDR3 sequence (DNA): TGTGCCACCGGTTGGGGGGGCGGTCAGCCCCAGCATTTT.

This chain links TRBV2 with TRBJ1-4, with D perhaps matching TRBD1 (5 bases). From germline, CDR1 is SNHLY and CDR2 FYNNEI. The CDR3 runs 14 residues. The ends were cut back, 6 bases at V and 5 bases at J, with 13 bases in the middle. CDR3 region: CASRPHDSNEKLFF. CDR3 coding DNA: TGTGCCAGCAGGCCACACGACAGCAATGAAAAACTGTTTTTT.

The chain employs TRBV27 and TRBJ1-1; D is possibly TRBD1 (6 bases). CDR1 and CDR2 from the germline V gene are MNHEY and SMNVEV (reference sequence). The germline V and J ends were trimmed by 4 bases and 7 bases, with 16 bases remaining between them. This CDR3 contains 14 residues. As DNA, the CDR3 is TGTGCCAGCAGTTATGGGACAACACAGGTTGAAGCTTTCTTT. This encodes CASSYGTTQVEAFF.

The chain links TRBV7-9 to TRBJ1-5; 10 bases are shared with TRBD1. CDR1 is SEHNR, CDR2 FQNEAQ, per germline (reference sequence). The junction had 1 base not matched to a gene; V was cut back by 4 bases and J by 4 bases. The CDR3 consists of 14 residues. As DNA, the CDR3 is TGTGCCAGCAGCTGGACAGGGGGGAATCAGCCCCAGCATTTT. Its translation: CASSWTGGNQPQHF.

The rearrangement links TRBV19 to TRBJ2-7; 9 bases are a match to TRBD1. CDR3 length equals 16 residues. V shed 5 bases and J 3 bases; nucleotides not matched to a gene: 11. The germline V gene has CDR1 LNHDA and CDR2 SQIVND (reference sequence). The CDR3, as DNA: TGTGCCAGTAGTTCCGGGACAGGGTATCGACACTACGAGCAGTACTTC. It yields the protein CASSSGTGYRHYEQYF.

This clone was recorded once. As DNA, the CDR3 is TGTGCCAGCAGCTTATCTGGGAGCTATGAGACCCAGTACTTC. Translation: CASSLSGSYETQYF. J is TRBJ2-5 and V is TRBV7-8, with a possible D match to TRBD2 (5 bases). Trimming removed 2 bases from V and 5 bases from J, with 12 bases in between. Germline CDR1 reads SGHVS; CDR2 reads FQNEAQ. The CDR3 loop spans 14 amino acids.

Points on this clone: This sample also contains other DNA sequences that code for the same CDR3. The chain has TRBV30 and TRBJ2-1, with 9 bases matching TRBD2. The V segment lost 1 base and the J segment 6 bases; nucleotides outside the gene matches: 7. There are 15 residues in the CDR3. Germline CDR1 reads GTSNPN; CDR2 reads SVGIG (reference sequence). The CDR3, as DNA: TGTGCCTGGAGTGAGGGGGCGGGGGGGAGCAATGAGCAGTTCTTC. Encoded protein: CAWSEGAGGSNEQFF.

This chain uses TRBV7-9 with TRBJ2-1; TRBD2 matches 9 bases. Germline CDR1 reads SEHNR; CDR2 reads FQNEAQ (reference sequence). V was clipped by 0 bases and J by 5 bases; unmatched bases: 2. CDR3 length equals 15 residues. Here the CDR3 reads CASSLASGSHNEQFF. CDR3 bases: TGTGCCAGCAGCTTAGCTAGCGGGAGTCACAATGAGCAGTTCTTC.

The rearrangement joins TRBV7-9 to TRBJ2-5; 8 bases fit TRBD2. This CDR3 region has 15 residues. Trimming at V came to 1 base and at J to 1 base, leaving 2 bases not matched to a gene. Looked up from germline, CDR1 is SEHNR and CDR2 is FQNEAQ (reference sequence). CDR3 bases: TGTGCCAGCAGCTTAGTTAGCGGGACCCAAGAGACCCAGTACTTC. It codes for CASSLVSGTQETQYF.